This T cell receptor (beta chain) was recorded in a study of shared clonotypes between healthy human individuals. Notes on the study in general: The genetic and exposure-history diversity represented was limited by few donors.

Note on this clone: The target antigen is unknown.

The CDR3 runs to 16 residues. Germline V gives CDR1 SGHRS, CDR2 YFSETQ. The V gene lost 0 bases and the J gene lost 0 bases, with 9 bases spanning the gap. Using immunoSEQ multiplex PCR, the repertoire was profiled, and TCRdb retains in-frame clones only, with some absent. This sample has a few hundred thousand clones; more than 60% occur once, and the top ten carry about 10%. Sequencing was carried out using memory CD4+ T cells sorted from blood. Subset denoted: CD45RA-negative fraction. This sequence originates from a man younger than 40 in good health. This sequence joins TRBV5-1 and TRBJ1-4; the D is unclear. The CDR3 DNA is TGCGCCAGCAGCTTGGCCGGCGCTGCAACTAATGAAAAACTGTTTTTT. Encoded protein: CASSLAGAATNEKLFF.